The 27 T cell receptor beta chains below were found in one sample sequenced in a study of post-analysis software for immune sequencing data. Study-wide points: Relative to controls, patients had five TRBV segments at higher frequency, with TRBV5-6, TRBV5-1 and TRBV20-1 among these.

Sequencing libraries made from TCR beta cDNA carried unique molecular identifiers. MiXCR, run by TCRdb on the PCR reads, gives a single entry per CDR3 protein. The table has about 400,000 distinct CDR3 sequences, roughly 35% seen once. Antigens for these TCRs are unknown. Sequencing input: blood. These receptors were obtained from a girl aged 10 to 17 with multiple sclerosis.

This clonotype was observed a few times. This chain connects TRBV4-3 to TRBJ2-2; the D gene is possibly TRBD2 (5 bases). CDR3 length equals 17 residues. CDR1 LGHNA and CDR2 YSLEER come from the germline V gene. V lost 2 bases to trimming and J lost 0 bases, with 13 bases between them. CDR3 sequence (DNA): TGCGCCAGCAGCCAAACGACCGGGAACCCGAACACCGGGGAGCTGTTTTTT. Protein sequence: CASSQTTGNPNTGELFF.

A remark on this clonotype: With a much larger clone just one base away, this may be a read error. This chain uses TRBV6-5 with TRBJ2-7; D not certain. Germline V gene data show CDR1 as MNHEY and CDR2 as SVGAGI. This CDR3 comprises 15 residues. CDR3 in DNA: TGTGCCTGCAGTTACTCGGGCCTCCCAACCTACGAGCAGTACTTC. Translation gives CACSYSGLPTYEQYF.

This chain's CDR3 is CASSDLGGGHWRGGYTF. The CDR3 DNA follows: TGTGCCAGCAGTGATCTCGGCGGGGGACACTGGAGAGGTGGCTACACCTTC. V and J are TRBV2 and TRBJ1-2; maybe TRBD1 (6 bases). Germline V CDR1 and CDR2: SNHLY, FYNNEI. The CDR3 totals 17 residues. Trimming removed 3 bases from V and 7 bases from J, with 24 bases in between. Based on the CDR3 plus reference TRBV2 and TRBJ1-2, the full variable domain is EPEVTQTPSHQVTQMGQEVILRCVPISNHLYFYWYRQILGQKVEFLVSFYNNEISEKSEIFDDQFSVERPDGSNFTLKIRSTKLEDSAMYFCASSDLGGGHWRGGYTFGSGTRLTVV.

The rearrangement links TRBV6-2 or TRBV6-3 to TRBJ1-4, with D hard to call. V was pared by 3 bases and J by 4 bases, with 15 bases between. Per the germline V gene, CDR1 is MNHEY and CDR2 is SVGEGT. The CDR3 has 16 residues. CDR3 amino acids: CASSYPGGLNNEKLFF. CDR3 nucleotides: TGTGCCAGCAGTTATCCCGGTGGCCTGAATAATGAAAAACTGTTTTTT.

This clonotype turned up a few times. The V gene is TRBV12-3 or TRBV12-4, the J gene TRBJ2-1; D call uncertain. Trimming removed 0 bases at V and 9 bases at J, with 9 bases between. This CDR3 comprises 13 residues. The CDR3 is CASSLAFSSEQFF. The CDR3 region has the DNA TGTGCCAGCAGTTTAGCCTTCTCGAGTGAGCAGTTCTTC.

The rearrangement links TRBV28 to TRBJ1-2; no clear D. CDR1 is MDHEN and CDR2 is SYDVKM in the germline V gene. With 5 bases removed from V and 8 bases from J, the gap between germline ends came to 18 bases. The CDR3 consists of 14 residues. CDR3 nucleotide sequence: TGTGCCAGCAGTCCCTCTCATGGCCCGGGGGGCTACACCTTC. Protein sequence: CASSPSHGPGGYTF.

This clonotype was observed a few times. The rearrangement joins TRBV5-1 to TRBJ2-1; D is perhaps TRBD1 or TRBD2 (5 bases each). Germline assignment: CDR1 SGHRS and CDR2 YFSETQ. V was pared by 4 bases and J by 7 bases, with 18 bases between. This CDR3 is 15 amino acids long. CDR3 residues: CASSPGPPSGNEQFF. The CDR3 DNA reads TGCGCCAGCAGCCCGGGACCCCCTTCTGGGAATGAGCAGTTCTTC. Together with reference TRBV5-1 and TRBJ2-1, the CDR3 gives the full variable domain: KAGVTQTPRYLIKTRGQQVTLSCSPISGHRSVSWYQQTPGQGLQFLFEYFSETQRNKGNFPGRFSGRQFSNSRSEMNVSTLELGDSALYLCASSPGPPSGNEQFFGPGTRLTVL.

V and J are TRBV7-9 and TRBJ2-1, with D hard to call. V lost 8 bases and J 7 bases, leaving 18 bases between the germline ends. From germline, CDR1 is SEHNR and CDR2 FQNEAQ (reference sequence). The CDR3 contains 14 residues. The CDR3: CASARIDHLNEQFF. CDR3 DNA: TGTGCCAGCGCCAGGATCGACCACCTGAATGAGCAGTTCTTC. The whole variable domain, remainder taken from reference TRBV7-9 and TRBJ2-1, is DTGVSQNPRHKITKRGQNVTFRCDPISEHNRLYWYRQTLGQGPEFLTYFQNEAQLEKSRLLSDRFSAERPKGSFSTLEIQRTEQGDSAMYLCASARIDHLNEQFFGPGTRLTVL.

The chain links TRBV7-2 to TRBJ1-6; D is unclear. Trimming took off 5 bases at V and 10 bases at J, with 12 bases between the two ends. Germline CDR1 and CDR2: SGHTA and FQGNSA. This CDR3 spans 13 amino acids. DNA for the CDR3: TGTGCCAGCAGCGCGGAAGGCACCTCACCCCTCCACTTT. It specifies CASSAEGTSPLHF.

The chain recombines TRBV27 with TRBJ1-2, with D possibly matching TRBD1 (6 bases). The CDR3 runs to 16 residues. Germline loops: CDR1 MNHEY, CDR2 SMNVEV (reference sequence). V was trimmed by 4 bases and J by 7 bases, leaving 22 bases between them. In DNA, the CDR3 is TGTGCCAGCAGTTCCGTTCGGGACACCCTACGACGTGGCTACACCTTC. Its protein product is CASSSVRDTLRRGYTF.

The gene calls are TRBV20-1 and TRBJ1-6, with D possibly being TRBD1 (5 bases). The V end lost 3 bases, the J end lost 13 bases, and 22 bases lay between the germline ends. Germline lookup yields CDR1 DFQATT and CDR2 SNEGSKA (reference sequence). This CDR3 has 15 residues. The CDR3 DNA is TGCAGTGCTAGTTTAGGGGACTCAAGGATGGGTCCCCTCCACTTT. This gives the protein CSASLGDSRMGPLHF.

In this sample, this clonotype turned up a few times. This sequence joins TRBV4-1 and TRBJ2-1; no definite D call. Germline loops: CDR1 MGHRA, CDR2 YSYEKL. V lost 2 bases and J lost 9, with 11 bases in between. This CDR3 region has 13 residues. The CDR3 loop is CASSQSIQTEQFF. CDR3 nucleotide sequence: TGCGCCAGCAGCCAAAGTATACAGACTGAGCAGTTCTTC.

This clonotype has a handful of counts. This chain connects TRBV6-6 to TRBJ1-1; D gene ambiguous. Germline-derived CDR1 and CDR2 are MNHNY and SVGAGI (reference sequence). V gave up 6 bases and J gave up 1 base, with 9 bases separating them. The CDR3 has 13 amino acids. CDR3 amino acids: CASSRTANTEAFF. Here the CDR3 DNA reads TGTGCCAGCAGCAGAACGGCGAACACTGAAGCTTTCTTT.

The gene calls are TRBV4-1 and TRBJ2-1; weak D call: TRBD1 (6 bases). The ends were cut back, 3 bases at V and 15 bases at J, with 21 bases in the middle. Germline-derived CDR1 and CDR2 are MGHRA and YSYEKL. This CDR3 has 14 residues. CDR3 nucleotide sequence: TGCGCCAGCAGCCAGGCCTCTGTCTCCGGGACACCGTTCTTC. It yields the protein CASSQASVSGTPFF.

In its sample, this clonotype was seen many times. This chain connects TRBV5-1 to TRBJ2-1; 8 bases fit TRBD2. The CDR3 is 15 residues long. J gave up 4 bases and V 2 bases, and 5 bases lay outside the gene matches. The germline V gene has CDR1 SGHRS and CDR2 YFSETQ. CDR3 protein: CASSFRGGPYNEQFF. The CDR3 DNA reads TGCGCCAGCAGCTTCCGGGGGGGCCCATACAATGAGCAGTTCTTC.

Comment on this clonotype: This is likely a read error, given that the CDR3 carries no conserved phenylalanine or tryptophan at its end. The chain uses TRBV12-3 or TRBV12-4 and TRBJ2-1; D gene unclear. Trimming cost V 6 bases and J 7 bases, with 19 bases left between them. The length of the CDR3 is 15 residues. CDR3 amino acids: CASSKTVYSTNEQFS. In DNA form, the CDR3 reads TGTGCCAGCAGCAAAACAGTGTACTCTACAAATGAGCAGTTCTCC.

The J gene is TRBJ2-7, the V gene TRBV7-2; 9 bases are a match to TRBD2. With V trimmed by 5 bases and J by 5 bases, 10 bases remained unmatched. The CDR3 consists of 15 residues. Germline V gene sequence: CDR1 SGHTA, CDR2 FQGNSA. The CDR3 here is CASSGVWTSVDEQYF. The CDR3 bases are TGTGCCAGCAGCGGAGTCTGGACTAGCGTGGACGAGCAGTACTTC.

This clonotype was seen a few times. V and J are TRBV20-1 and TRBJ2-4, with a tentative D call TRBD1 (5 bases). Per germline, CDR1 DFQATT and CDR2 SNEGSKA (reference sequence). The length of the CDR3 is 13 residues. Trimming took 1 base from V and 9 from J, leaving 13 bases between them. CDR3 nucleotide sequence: TGCAGTGCTAGAGTGGAAGGGGAAGGCATTCAGTACTTC. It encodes CSARVEGEGIQYF.

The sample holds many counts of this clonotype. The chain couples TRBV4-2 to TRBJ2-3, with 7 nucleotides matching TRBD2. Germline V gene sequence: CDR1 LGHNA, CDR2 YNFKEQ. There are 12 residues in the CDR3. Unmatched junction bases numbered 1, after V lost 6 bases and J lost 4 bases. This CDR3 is CASRGGADTQYF. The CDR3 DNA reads TGTGCCAGCAGGGGAGGGGCAGATACGCAGTATTTT.

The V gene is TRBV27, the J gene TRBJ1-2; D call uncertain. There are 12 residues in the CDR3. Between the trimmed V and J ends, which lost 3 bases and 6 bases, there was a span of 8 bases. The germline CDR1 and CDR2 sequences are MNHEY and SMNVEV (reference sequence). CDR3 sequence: CASSLDGHGYTF. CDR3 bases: TGTGCCAGCAGTTTGGATGGCCATGGCTACACCTTC.

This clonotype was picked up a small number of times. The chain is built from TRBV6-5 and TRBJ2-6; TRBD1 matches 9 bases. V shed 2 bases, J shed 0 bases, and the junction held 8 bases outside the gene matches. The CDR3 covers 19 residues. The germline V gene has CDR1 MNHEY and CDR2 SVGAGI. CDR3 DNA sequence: TGTGCCAGCAGTTACAGGCGAGGGACAGGGAGCTCTGGGGCCAACGTCCTGACTTTC. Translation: CASSYRRGTGSSGANVLTF.

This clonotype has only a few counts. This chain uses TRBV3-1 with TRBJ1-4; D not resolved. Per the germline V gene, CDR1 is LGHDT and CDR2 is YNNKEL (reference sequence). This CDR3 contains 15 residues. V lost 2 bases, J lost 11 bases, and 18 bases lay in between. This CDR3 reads CASSQTTISYGKLFF. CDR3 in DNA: TGTGCCAGCAGCCAAACCACCATCAGTTATGGGAAACTGTTTTTT.

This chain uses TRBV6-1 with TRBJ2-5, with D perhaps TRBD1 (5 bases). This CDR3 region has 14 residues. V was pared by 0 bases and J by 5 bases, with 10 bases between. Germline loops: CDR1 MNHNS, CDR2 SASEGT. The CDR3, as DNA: TGTGCCAGCAGTGAAGCGGGGCTCCGGGAGACCCAGTACTTC. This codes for CASSEAGLRETQYF.

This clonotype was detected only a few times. CDR3 residues: CASSPGQGASTDTQYF. Here the CDR3 DNA reads TGCGCCAGCAGCCCCGGACAGGGGGCTAGCACAGATACGCAGTATTTT. The chain combines TRBV5-1 with TRBJ2-3; 11 bases align to TRBD1. CDR3 length equals 16 residues. Germline CDR1 reads SGHRS; CDR2 reads YFSETQ. Trimming took 4 bases from V and 0 from J; bases not matched to a gene: 4.

CDR3 in amino acids: CASSYGARQFF. The CDR3 DNA reads as TGTGCCAGCAGTTACGGGGCTCGGCAGTTCTTC. V gene TRBV6-5 combines with J gene TRBJ2-1; maybe TRBD1 (5 bases). The CDR3 runs to 11 residues. V dropped 2 bases and J dropped 12 bases, with 8 bases sitting between them. The V gene's germline CDR1 is MNHEY and CDR2 SVGAGI.

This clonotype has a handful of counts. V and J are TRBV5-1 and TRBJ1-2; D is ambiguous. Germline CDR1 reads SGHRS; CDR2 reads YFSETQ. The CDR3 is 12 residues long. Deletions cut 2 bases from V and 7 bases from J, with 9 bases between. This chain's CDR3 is CASSLGRSGYTF. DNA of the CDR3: TGCGCCAGCAGCTTAGGAAGGTCTGGCTACACCTTC.

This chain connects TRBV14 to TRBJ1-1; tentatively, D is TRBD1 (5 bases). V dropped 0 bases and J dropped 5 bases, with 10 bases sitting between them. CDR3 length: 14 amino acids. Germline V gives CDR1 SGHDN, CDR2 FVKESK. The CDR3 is CASSQDFGGTEAFF. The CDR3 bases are TGTGCCAGCAGCCAAGATTTCGGGGGAACTGAAGCTTTCTTT.